This TCR beta chain was sequenced for a study of blood T cell repertoires in COVID-19. Assay: immunoSEQ multiplex PCR; the TCRdb copy retains only in-frame clones and omits some. The sample yields about 160,000 clones, around 81% seen once. The sample consisted of peripheral blood. This clonotype originated in a man aged 55 to 70 with active or convalescent COVID-19.

Here the CDR3 DNA reads TGTGCCAGCAGCCAAGGAGCAGGACTCCAGCCCCAGCATTTT. It codes for CASSQGAGLQPQHF. This chain uses TRBV3-1 (or the pseudogene TRBV3-2) with TRBJ1-5; D is undetermined. The length of the CDR3 is 14 residues. Germline lookup yields CDR1 LGHDT and CDR2 YNNKEL (reference sequence). Trimming cost V 1 base and J 7 bases, with 11 bases left between them.